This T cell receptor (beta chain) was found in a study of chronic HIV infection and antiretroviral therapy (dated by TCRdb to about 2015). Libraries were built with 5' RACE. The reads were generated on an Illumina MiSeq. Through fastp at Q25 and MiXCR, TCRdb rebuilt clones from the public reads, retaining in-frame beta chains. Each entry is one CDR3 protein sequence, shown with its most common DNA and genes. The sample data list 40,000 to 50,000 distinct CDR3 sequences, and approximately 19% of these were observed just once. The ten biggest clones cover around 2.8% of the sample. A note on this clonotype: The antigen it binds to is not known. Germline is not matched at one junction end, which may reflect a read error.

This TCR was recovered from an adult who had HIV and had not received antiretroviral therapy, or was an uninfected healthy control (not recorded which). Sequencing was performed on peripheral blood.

In nucleotide form, the sequence is TGCAGCGTTGAAGATTGGGGGGGGTCCGGCACAGATACGCACTATTTT. It encodes CSVEDWGGSGTDTHYF. The chain employs TRBV29-1 and TRBJ2-3; 7 bases in the middle match TRBD2. From the cysteine through the phenylalanine, the CDR3 covers 16 amino acids. CDR3 DNA only is kept here, 48 bases in frame from base 1. CDR1 and CDR2, looked up from the germline V gene, are SQVTM and ANQGSEA.